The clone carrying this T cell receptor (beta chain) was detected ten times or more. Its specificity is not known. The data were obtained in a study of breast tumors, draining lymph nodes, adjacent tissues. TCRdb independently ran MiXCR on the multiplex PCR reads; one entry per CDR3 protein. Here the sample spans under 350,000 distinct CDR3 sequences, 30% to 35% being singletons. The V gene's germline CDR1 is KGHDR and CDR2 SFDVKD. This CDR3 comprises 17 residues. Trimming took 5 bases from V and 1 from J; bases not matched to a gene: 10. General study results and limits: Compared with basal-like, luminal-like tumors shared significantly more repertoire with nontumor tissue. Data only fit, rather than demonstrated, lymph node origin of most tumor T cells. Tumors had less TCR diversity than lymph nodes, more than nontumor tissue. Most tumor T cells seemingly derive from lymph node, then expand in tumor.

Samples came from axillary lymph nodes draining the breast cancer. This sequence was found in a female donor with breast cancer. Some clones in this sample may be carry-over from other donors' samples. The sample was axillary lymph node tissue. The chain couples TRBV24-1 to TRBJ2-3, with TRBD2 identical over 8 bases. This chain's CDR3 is CATSGLAGPGRTDTQYF. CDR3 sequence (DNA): TGTGCCACCAGTGGGCTAGCGGGCCCGGGGCGCACAGATACGCAGTATTTT.